One sample yielded the 23 T cell receptor beta chains listed below, sequenced in a study of cytotoxic CD8 clonotypes in ibrutinib-treated CLL. Generated by immunoSEQ multiplex PCR, the TCRdb table keeps only in-frame clones and is missing some. The sample yields under 300,000 clones, roughly 70% seen once. The sample here was PBMCs, taken after 24 months of ibrutinib treatment. These receptors came from a human donor with chronic lymphocytic leukemia.

This clone was counted a single time. The rearrangement uses TRBV6-1 and TRBJ2-7, with D possibly TRBD2 on 6 matching bases. V lost 1 base and J 6 bases, leaving 10 bases between the germline ends. The CDR3 has 13 residues. CDR1 is MNHNS, CDR2 SASEGT, per germline. The CDR3 spells CASSEEGGTEQYF. The DNA for the CDR3 is TGTGCCAGCAGTGAAGAGGGCGGGACCGAGCAGTACTTC.

Turning to this clone: This same CDR3 is encoded by further DNA sequences in the sample. This chain links TRBV5-1 with TRBJ2-5; TRBD1 matches 9 bases. The CDR3 is 14 amino acids. Trimming cost V 5 bases and J 4 bases; bases outside gene matches: 6. CDR1 is SGHRS, CDR2 YFSETQ, per germline. The CDR3 DNA follows: TGCGCCAGCAGTCAGACAGGGGGTAGAGAGACCCAGTACTTC. Translating gives CASSQTGGRETQYF.

This chain links TRBV5-1 with TRBJ2-7, with D unclear. Germline CDR1 is SGHRS and CDR2 is YFSETQ. The CDR3 length is 13 residues. V was cut by 0 bases and J by 2 bases, with 6 bases left in between. The chain's CDR3 is CASSLGSTYEQYF. CDR3 coding DNA: TGCGCCAGCAGCTTGGGCAGTACCTACGAGCAGTACTTC.

For the CDR3, the DNA is TGTGCCAGTACCGGACTAACCTACGAGCAGTACTTC. This sequence encodes CASTGLTYEQYF. The genes are TRBV19 and TRBJ2-7; weak D call: TRBD2 (6 bases). The CDR3 runs 12 residues. Germline V gene sequence: CDR1 LNHDA, CDR2 SQIVND (reference sequence). Trimming took 7 bases from V and 2 from J, leaving 9 bases between them. Full variable domain (missing parts from reference TRBV19 and TRBJ2-7): DGGITQSPKYLFRKEGQNVTLSCEQNLNHDAMYWYRQDPGQGLRLIYYSQIVNDFQKGDIAEGYSVSREKKESFPLTVTSAQKNPTAFYLCASTGLTYEQYFGPGTRLTVT.

The chain couples TRBV6-5 to TRBJ2-1; D not certain. Trimming cost V 0 bases and J 5 bases, with 8 bases left between them. CDR1 MNHEY and CDR2 SVGAGI come from the germline V gene. CDR3 size: 14 residues. CDR3 DNA: TGTGCCAGCAGTTACTCGAGTGGACACAATGAGCAGTTCTTC. Translation: CASSYSSGHNEQFF.

This clone was picked up a small number of times. The rearrangement joins TRBV7-9 to TRBJ2-1; D gene uncertain. Germline V lookup: CDR1 SEHNR, CDR2 FQNEAQ (reference sequence). Trimming removed 2 bases at V and 15 bases at J, with 14 bases between. The length of the CDR3 is 12 residues. CDR3 residues: CASSLSQTPAFF. Here the CDR3 DNA reads TGTGCCAGCAGCTTATCCCAAACACCTGCGTTCTTC.

This clone was seen a few times. The chain has TRBV5-4 and TRBJ1-2, with unresolved D. The germline CDR1 and CDR2 sequences are SGHNT and YYREEE (reference sequence). Between the trimmed V and J ends, which lost 2 bases and 0 bases, there was a span of 14 bases. The CDR3 runs 16 residues. In DNA form, the CDR3 reads TGTGCCAGCAGCTTAGGCGCAGACACGGCTAACTATGGCTACACCTTC. It translates to CASSLGADTANYGYTF.

The chain is built from TRBV5-1 and TRBJ2-1; D gene ambiguous. CDR3 size: 11 residues. V was cut by 2 bases and J by 11 bases, with 8 bases left in between. Germline V gene lookup returns CDR1 SGHRS and CDR2 YFSETQ. CDR3 sequence reads: CASSFGFKQFF. The DNA of the CDR3 is TGCGCCAGCAGCTTCGGCTTCAAGCAGTTCTTC.

The J gene is TRBJ2-7, the V gene TRBV28; possible D gene TRBD2, 6 bases. Germline V gene data show CDR1 as MDHEN and CDR2 as SYDVKM. The CDR3 spans 13 residues. V was clipped by 6 bases and J by 6 bases, with 15 bases between them. CDR3 protein: CASRGGTLGEQYF. The CDR3 bases are TGTGCCAGCAGGGGGGGTACACTCGGCGAGCAGTACTTC.

The chain's CDR3 is CASSYGSTEAFF. CDR3 in DNA: TGTGCCAGCAGTTACGGGAGCACTGAAGCTTTCTTT. J is TRBJ1-1 and V is TRBV6-5, with D unclear. CDR3 size: 12 residues. V gave up 2 bases and J gave up 4 bases, with 5 bases separating them. Germline CDR1 MNHEY, CDR2 SVGAGI.

The genes are TRBV7-8 and TRBJ2-5, with D unresolved. With 7 bases removed from V and 1 base from J, the gap between germline ends came to 10 bases. The CDR3 extends over 13 amino acids. The germline CDR1 and CDR2 sequences are SGHVS and FQNEAQ. CDR3 loop: CASTGRAQETQYF. DNA of the CDR3: TGTGCCAGCACCGGACGGGCCCAAGAGACCCAGTACTTC.

The CDR3 sequence: CASSLGAGVGQETQYF. The CDR3 DNA follows: TGTGCCAGCAGCTTGGGAGCGGGAGTGGGGCAAGAGACCCAGTACTTC. The chain carries TRBV5-6 and TRBJ2-5; 8 bases agree with TRBD2. V trimming: 0 bases; J trimming: 2 bases; junction bases outside the gene matches: 6. The CDR3 covers 16 residues. The germline CDR1 and CDR2 sequences are SGHDT and YYEEEE.

The rearrangement links TRBV7-9 to TRBJ1-2; 7 bases map to TRBD1. In germline, CDR1 is SEHNR, CDR2 FQNEAQ (reference sequence). This CDR3 is built from 14 residues. J lost 4 bases, V lost 5 bases, and 7 bases had no gene match. This CDR3 is CASSPPGQFYGYTF. CDR3 bases: TGTGCCAGCAGCCCGCCGGGACAGTTCTATGGCTACACCTTC.

This clone was seen a few times. The gene calls are TRBV6-5 and TRBJ2-1; D gene uncertain. Per germline, CDR1 MNHEY and CDR2 SVGAGI. The CDR3 loop spans 12 amino acids. Trimming left V 2 bases short and J 10 bases short, with 9 bases between. CDR3 sequence: CASSYSLAEQFF. CDR3 in DNA: TGTGCCAGCAGTTACAGTTTGGCCGAGCAGTTCTTC.

The CDR3 loop reads CASSFGGKLFF. For the CDR3, the DNA is TGTGCCAGCAGCTTCGGGGGAAAACTGTTTTTT. This chain joins TRBV7-9 and TRBJ1-4; TRBD1 might be the D (5 bases). V gave up 3 bases and J gave up 10 bases, with 6 bases separating them. The germline V gene has CDR1 SEHNR and CDR2 FQNEAQ (reference sequence). This CDR3 region has 11 residues.

This clone was observed a handful of times. This chain links TRBV7-8 with TRBJ2-1, with D tentatively TRBD2 (5 bases). The germline gives CDR1 SGHVS, CDR2 FQNEAQ. This CDR3 is 16 amino acids long. V was clipped by 3 bases and J by 4 bases, with 16 bases between them. The CDR3 spells CASSFWETPLYNEQFF. The CDR3 nucleotides read TGTGCCAGCAGCTTCTGGGAGACTCCCCTTTACAATGAGCAGTTCTTC.

The chain uses TRBV7-9 and TRBJ2-7, with D possibly being TRBD2 (6 bases). V was clipped by 1 base and J by 7 bases, with 17 bases between them. The CDR3 sequence is 15 residues long. Germline CDR1 reads SEHNR; CDR2 reads FQNEAQ (reference sequence). The CDR3 here is CASSLGGTPLLEQYF. The CDR3 nucleotides are TGTGCCAGCAGCTTAGGCGGGACCCCCCTACTGGAGCAGTACTTC.

This sequence joins TRBV5-1 and TRBJ1-1; 8 bases match TRBD1. The CDR3 extends over 13 amino acids. Germline-derived CDR1 and CDR2 are SGHRS and YFSETQ. Germline trimming cut 4 bases from V and 4 bases from J; bases unmatched to any gene: 3. The CDR3 DNA reads as TGCGCCAGCAGCACACAGGGGGGCACTGAAGCTTTCTTT. Its translation is CASSTQGGTEAFF.

The V call is TRBV7-9, the J call TRBJ1-5; D uncertain. Germline CDR1 reads SEHNR; CDR2 reads FQNEAQ (reference sequence). The CDR3 loop spans 14 amino acids. V was shortened by 5 bases and J by 0 bases, with 8 bases between the two germline ends. CDR3 coding DNA: TGTGCCAGCAGCCACACGGATAGCAATCAGCCCCAGCATTTT. Its translation: CASSHTDSNQPQHF. Variable domain in full (rest from reference TRBV7-9 and TRBJ1-5): DTGVSQNPRHKITKRGQNVTFRCDPISEHNRLYWYRQTLGQGPEFLTYFQNEAQLEKSRLLSDRFSAERPKGSFSTLEIQRTEQGDSAMYLCASSHTDSNQPQHFGDGTRLSIL.

This clone was seen a few times. Other DNA sequences within the sample encode an identical CDR3. The V and J genes are TRBV5-1 and TRBJ2-7, with 9 bases identical to TRBD1. Germline assignment: CDR1 SGHRS and CDR2 YFSETQ. The CDR3 has 14 residues. V dropped 2 bases and J dropped 4; count of bases not matched to a gene: 4. The chain's CDR3 is CASSLTGTGYEQYF. The CDR3 region has the DNA TGCGCCAGCAGCTTAACCGGGACAGGGTACGAGCAGTACTTC.

The V gene is TRBV25-1, the J gene TRBJ2-2; 9 nucleotides align to TRBD1. V gave up 6 bases and J gave up 5 bases; unmatched junction bases: 13. Germline V gene lookup returns CDR1 MGHDK and CDR2 SYGVNS. This CDR3 contains 17 residues. CDR3 bases: TGTGCCAGCAGCACAGGGACAGGGATGAGGGAGACCGGGGAGCTGTTTTTT. Translation gives CASSTGTGMRETGELFF.

The table lists this clone with a few counts. The chain couples TRBV27 to TRBJ2-6; D is unresolved. Per the germline V gene, CDR1 is MNHEY and CDR2 is SMNVEV (reference sequence). This CDR3 region has 17 residues. Trimming took 6 bases from V and 0 from J, leaving 15 bases between them. The CDR3, as DNA: TGTGCCAGCAGAGACGGAAAAAAACCCTCTGGGGCCAACGTCCTGACTTTC. This encodes CASRDGKKPSGANVLTF. The complete variable domain, with remaining parts taken from reference TRBV27 and TRBJ2-6, reads EAQVTQNPRYLITVTGKKLTVTCSQNMNHEYMSWYRQDPGLGLRQIYYSMNVEVTDKGDVPEGYKVSRKEKRNFPLILESPSPNQTSLYFCASRDGKKPSGANVLTFGAGSRLTVL.

CDR3 in amino acids: CASSIGAGVDTQYF. CDR3 in DNA: TGTGCCAGCTCCATCGGGGCCGGTGTAGATACGCAGTATTTT. The genes are TRBV6-1 and TRBJ2-3; D tentatively reads TRBD1 or TRBD2 (5 bases each). Per germline, CDR1 MNHNS and CDR2 SASEGT. This CDR3 comprises 14 residues. The V and J ends lost 8 bases and 5 bases respectively, with 17 bases between them.